This passage covers 11 T cell receptor beta chains from one sample sequenced in a study of T cell responses to AZD1222 COVID-19 vaccine. Assay: immunoSEQ multiplex PCR; the TCRdb copy retains only in-frame clones and omits some. The sample yields 95,000 to 120,000 clones, about 86% seen once. The sequences come from peripheral blood, collected on day 0 of AZD1222 vaccination. These TCRs come from an adult in good health.

V usage is TRBV12-3 or TRBV12-4 and J usage is TRBJ1-1; D unresolved. Trimming cost V 5 bases and J 12 bases, with 16 bases left between them. The CDR3 runs to 12 residues. The CDR3 nucleotides are TGTGCCAGCAGTGGGAGTGAGAGTTCAACTTTCTTT. Residues: CASSGSESSTFF.

CDR3 sequence reads: CASSPLRDSLRTQYF. CDR3 DNA sequence: TGTGCCAGCTCACCACTCCGGGACAGTCTTAGGACCCAGTACTTC. The chain couples TRBV18 to TRBJ2-5, with 7 bases that match TRBD1. J gave up 7 bases and V 1 base, and 9 bases lay outside the gene matches. This CDR3 has 15 amino acids. The germline gives CDR1 KGHSH, CDR2 LQKENI.

The CDR3 region has the DNA TGCGCCAGCAGAAGCGAGGGGGATAATTCACCCCTCCACTTT. Encoded protein: CASRSEGDNSPLHF. V gene TRBV5-1 combines with J gene TRBJ1-6, with a tentative D call TRBD1 (6 bases). Trimming shortened V by 5 bases and J by 5 bases, and 11 bases separated the two germline ends. Germline values: CDR1 SGHRS, CDR2 YFSETQ. The CDR3 spans 14 residues.

This clone was observed a single time. This chain joins TRBV28 and TRBJ2-7; possibly TRBD1 for D (5 bases). V lost 4 bases, J lost 3 bases, and 13 bases lay in between. Looked up from germline, CDR1 is MDHEN and CDR2 is SYDVKM. The length of the CDR3 is 14 residues. The CDR3 DNA is TGTGCCAGCAGTTGGGGCGGAGAGGTCTACGAGCAGTACTTC. The encoded protein is CASSWGGEVYEQYF.

The gene calls are TRBV6-1 and TRBJ2-3; TRBD1 agrees at 8 bases. The CDR3 is 15 residues long. The V segment lost 1 base and the J segment 4 bases; nucleotides outside the gene matches: 4. Germline-derived CDR1 and CDR2 are MNHNS and SASEGT. The CDR3 DNA reads TGTGCCAGCAGTGAAGGGACAGGGCGGTCAGATACGCAGTATTTT. Its protein is CASSEGTGRSDTQYF.

This chain joins TRBV12-3 or TRBV12-4 and TRBJ2-7; 8 bases are a match to TRBD2. V shed 6 bases and J 7 bases; nucleotides not matched to a gene: 5. There are 12 residues in the CDR3. The CDR3, as DNA: TGTGCCAGCAGCCGCGGGGGGCGGGAGCAGTACTTC. The encoded protein is CASSRGGREQYF.

The J gene is TRBJ1-5, the V gene TRBV6-1, with TRBD1 matching over 7 bases. Germline V CDR1 and CDR2: MNHNS, SASEGT. The CDR3 loop spans 12 amino acids. V was clipped by 1 base and J by 14 bases; unmatched bases: 5. CDR3: CASSEGPGTEHF. CDR3 sequence (DNA): TGTGCCAGCAGTGAAGGTCCCGGGACAGAGCATTTT.

CDR3 sequence reads: CATSEPGQGQYGYTF. DNA for the CDR3: TGTGCCACCAGTGAACCGGGACAGGGTCAATATGGCTACACCTTC. The chain has TRBV24-1 and TRBJ1-2, with 9 bases matching TRBD1. Trimming took 4 bases from V and 5 from J; bases not matched to a gene: 7. The length of the CDR3 is 15 residues. Germline CDR1 and CDR2: KGHDR and SFDVKD.

The rearrangement links TRBV19 to TRBJ1-1; no clear D gene. The CDR3 contains 12 residues. Germline values: CDR1 LNHDA, CDR2 SQIVND (reference sequence). With 3 bases removed from V and 4 bases from J, the gap between germline ends came to 6 bases. CDR3 region: CASSIAGTEAFF. Here the CDR3 DNA reads TGTGCCAGTAGTATCGCTGGCACTGAAGCTTTCTTT.

This rearrangement joins TRBV30 to TRBJ2-3; 10 bases match TRBD2. Trimming cost V 3 bases and J 0 bases; bases outside gene matches: 0. CDR3 length: 14 residues. Germline V lookup: CDR1 GTSNPN, CDR2 SVGIG (reference sequence). The CDR3 DNA reads as TGTGCCTGGAGGACTAGCGGGAGCACAGATACGCAGTATTTT. It translates to CAWRTSGSTDTQYF.

The chain employs TRBV28 and TRBJ1-6; the D is unclear. V gave up 1 base and J gave up 0 bases, with 7 bases separating them. Per the germline V gene, CDR1 is MDHEN and CDR2 is SYDVKM. This CDR3 contains 16 residues. CDR3 nucleotide sequence: TGTGCCAGCAGTTTATCCCCCAGCTCCTATAATTCACCCCTCCACTTT. Protein product: CASSLSPSSYNSPLHF.